The 24 T cell receptor beta chains in this list originate from one sample, sequenced in a study of cytomegalovirus exposure and HLA in healthy donors. It was with 60 Vbeta and 13 Jbeta primers that the PCR ran. TCRdb's table, derived via immunoSEQ multiplex PCR, lists solely in-frame clones and lacks some. In the table there are about 200,000 clones, approximately 78% of which are singletons. Input material: PBMCs. These receptors all stem from a woman aged 30 to 39 in good health and CMV-seropositive.

The J gene is TRBJ1-2, the V gene TRBV28, with D possibly being TRBD1 (5 bases). Trimming took off 6 bases at V and 4 bases at J, with 15 bases between the two ends. The CDR3 has 14 amino acids. The germline V gene has CDR1 MDHEN and CDR2 SYDVKM. The CDR3 loop is CASRFGVRVYGYTF. The CDR3 coding sequence is TGTGCCAGCAGGTTTGGGGTCAGGGTCTATGGCTACACCTTC.

This clone was counted a few times. The gene calls are TRBV7-2 and TRBJ2-7; 7 bases agree with TRBD2. This CDR3 has 14 amino acids. V lost 3 bases to trimming and J lost 4 bases; unmatched junction nucleotides: 6. CDR1 and CDR2 from the germline V gene are SGHTA and FQGNSA. For the CDR3, the DNA is TGTGCCAGCAGCTTGACGGGGGGAACTTACGAGCAGTACTTC. It codes for CASSLTGGTYEQYF.

CDR3 sequence reads: CASSYSKGHSNYGYTF. The CDR3 nucleotides read TGTGCCAGCAGTTACTCGAAAGGACATTCGAACTATGGCTACACCTTC. J is TRBJ1-2 and V is TRBV6-5, with D perhaps matching TRBD1 (5 bases). Germline assignment: CDR1 MNHEY and CDR2 SVGAGI. This CDR3 region has 16 residues. Between the trimmed V and J ends, which lost 0 bases and 2 bases, there was a span of 13 bases.

The rearrangement uses TRBV5-4 and TRBJ2-1, with TRBD2 matching over 8 bases. The CDR3 consists of 14 residues. The ends lost 3 bases at V and 6 bases at J; junction bases unmatched: 5. The germline V gene has CDR1 SGHNT and CDR2 YYREEE (reference sequence). Here the CDR3 reads CASSWPTSGNEQFF. In DNA, the CDR3 is TGTGCCAGCAGCTGGCCAACTAGCGGCAATGAGCAGTTCTTC.

V is TRBV19 and J is TRBJ1-1; D uncertain. The length of the CDR3 is 13 residues. Germline V gives CDR1 LNHDA, CDR2 SQIVND (reference sequence). The V and J ends lost 7 bases and 5 bases respectively, with 14 bases between them. Here the CDR3 DNA reads TGTGCCAGTATGGGAGTGGAACAGACTGAAGCTTTCTTT. This gives the protein CASMGVEQTEAFF.

This clone was found once. The genes are TRBV30 and TRBJ1-1; TRBD1 aligns across 7 bases. V lost 3 bases, J lost 6 bases, and 4 bases stayed unmatched. From germline, CDR1 is GTSNPN and CDR2 SVGIG (reference sequence). CDR3 length equals 12 residues. This chain's CDR3 is CAWSYTGAEAFF. CDR3 nucleotide sequence: TGTGCCTGGAGCTATACAGGGGCTGAAGCTTTCTTT.

The V gene is TRBV9, the J gene TRBJ2-7; tentative D call: TRBD2 (7 bases). The ends were cut back, 4 bases at V and 5 bases at J, with 28 bases in the middle. Germline V CDR1 and CDR2: SGDLS, YYNGEE. The CDR3 totals 18 residues. The CDR3 loop is CASSPYRPEGRGANEQYF. The DNA of the CDR3 is TGTGCCAGCAGCCCCTACAGACCCGAAGGGAGGGGGGCGAACGAGCAGTACTTC.

The CDR3 here is CASSFLLAGEVTDTQYF. The CDR3 bases are TGTGCCAGCAGTTTTCTGCTAGCGGGAGAAGTCACAGATACGCAGTATTTT. The chain carries TRBV27 and TRBJ2-3; TRBD2 aligns across 10 bases. Germline loops: CDR1 MNHEY, CDR2 SMNVEV (reference sequence). The CDR3 is 17 amino acids. The V gene end was trimmed by 3 bases and the J gene end by 2 bases; junction bases not matched to a gene: 8.

In its sample, this clone was seen a few times. This chain uses TRBV19 with TRBJ1-5; 8 bases align to TRBD1. With 6 bases clipped from V and 2 bases from J, the junction kept 6 bases outside the gene matches. The CDR3 spans 15 residues. Per the germline V gene, CDR1 is LNHDA and CDR2 is SQIVND (reference sequence). The CDR3 DNA follows: TGTGCCAGTAGAATCGGACAGGGACGCAATCAGCCCCAGCATTTT. Amino acids: CASRIGQGRNQPQHF.

This clone was seen only a few times. The J gene is TRBJ1-4, the V gene TRBV28; 7 positions agree with TRBD1. Germline CDR1 and CDR2: MDHEN and SYDVKM. The CDR3 is 14 residues long. The V gene end was trimmed by 6 bases and the J gene end by 8 bases; junction bases not matched to a gene: 9. CDR3 region: CASSQVGGWEKLFF. CDR3 DNA: TGTGCCAGCAGCCAGGTAGGGGGCTGGGAAAAACTGTTTTTT.

The rearrangement links TRBV28 to TRBJ2-7; 12 bases are a match to TRBD2. CDR1 is MDHEN, CDR2 SYDVKM, per germline. Germline trimming cut 4 bases from V and 2 bases from J; bases unmatched to any gene: 0. The CDR3 is 14 amino acids. The CDR3 DNA reads as TGTGCCAGCAGTTCTAGCGGGAGGGCCTACGAGCAGTACTTC. Residues: CASSSSGRAYEQYF.

This rearrangement joins TRBV5-1 to TRBJ2-3; D may be TRBD1 (6 bases). Germline CDR1 reads SGHRS; CDR2 reads YFSETQ. V was clipped by 2 bases and J by 1 base, with 14 bases between them. CDR3 length: 16 residues. The CDR3 here is CASSFPRGIGTDTQYF. The CDR3 DNA is TGCGCCAGCAGCTTTCCTAGGGGGATAGGCACAGATACGCAGTATTTT.

This clone was picked up one time. V and J are TRBV5-1 and TRBJ2-3, with TRBD2 matching over 10 bases. Per germline, CDR1 SGHRS and CDR2 YFSETQ. The CDR3 extends over 16 amino acids. With 6 bases clipped from V and 1 base from J, the junction kept 8 bases outside the gene matches. In DNA form, the CDR3 reads TGCGCCAGCAAAGTGGCTAGCGGGGGAGGCACAGATACGCAGTATTTT. Its protein product is CASKVASGGGTDTQYF.

The J gene is TRBJ2-7, the V gene TRBV21-1; the table's D gene call, TRBD1, was not cross checked with the DNA. TRBV21-1 constitutes a pseudogene. This CDR3 has 15 residues. CDR3 in amino acids: CASSTLGQGRDEQYF. For the CDR3, the DNA is TGTGCCAGCAGCACCCTAGGACAGGGAAGGGACGAGCAGTACTTC.

This clone has just one count. The chain combines TRBV11-3 with TRBJ2-1, with 10 positions matching TRBD1. V trimming: 7 bases; J trimming: 5 bases; junction bases outside the gene matches: 5. CDR3 length: 14 residues. Per germline, CDR1 SGHNT and CDR2 YENEEA. CDR3 sequence (DNA): TGTGCCAGCACGGACAGGGGGTGGGACAATGAGCAGTTCTTC. Translated, it gives CASTDRGWDNEQFF.

CDR3 in DNA: TGTGCCAGCGGCCCCTCAGGGGGTAACTATGGCTACACCTTC. Its protein product is CASGPSGGNYGYTF. The chain has TRBV5-6 and TRBJ1-2; 7 bases are a match to TRBD1. Germline V gives CDR1 SGHDT, CDR2 YYEEEE. The trim removed 7 bases at V and 1 base at J, leaving 7 bases unmatched. The CDR3 length is 14 residues.

The gene calls are TRBV6-5 and TRBJ1-1; no reliable D call. V gave up 4 bases and J gave up 7 bases, with 13 bases separating them. The CDR3 covers 13 residues. Germline assignment: CDR1 MNHEY and CDR2 SVGAGI. Here the CDR3 reads CASSLERTDEAFF. Written as DNA, the CDR3 is TGTGCCAGCAGTTTAGAGCGAACCGATGAAGCTTTCTTT.

In DNA, the CDR3 is TGTGCCAGCAGCTTAATCGGGGGGTGGCAAGGCACTGAAGCTTTCTTT. Its protein product is CASSLIGGWQGTEAFF. The chain links TRBV7-8 to TRBJ1-1; TRBD1 might be the D (5 bases). CDR3 length equals 16 residues. Trimming cost V 2 bases and J 4 bases, with 17 bases left between them. Germline V lookup: CDR1 SGHVS, CDR2 FQNEAQ.

This clone was observed a few times. The chain employs TRBV18 and TRBJ1-2; no clear D gene. V was trimmed by 0 bases and J by 4 bases, leaving 12 bases between them. Germline assignment: CDR1 KGHSH and CDR2 LQKENI. The CDR3 length is 15 residues. This CDR3 is CASSPPASPFYGYTF. CDR3 DNA: TGTGCCAGCTCACCACCGGCTTCCCCTTTCTATGGCTACACCTTC.

This chain uses TRBV5-4 with TRBJ2-2; D is ambiguous. This CDR3 region has 14 residues. V lost 0 bases to trimming and J lost 3 bases, with 6 bases between them. Germline V gene lookup returns CDR1 SGHNT and CDR2 YYREEE (reference sequence). The CDR3 DNA reads TGTGCCAGCAGCTTGGACGGTTACACCGGGGAGCTGTTTTTT. This gives the protein CASSLDGYTGELFF. Filled out from reference TRBV5-4 and TRBJ2-2, the complete variable domain reads ETGVTQSPTHLIKTRGQQVTLRCSSQSGHNTVSWYQQALGQGPQFIFQYYREEENGRGNFPPRFSGLQFPNYSSELNVNALELDDSALYLCASSLDGYTGELFFGEGSRLTVL.

The genes are TRBV7-8 and TRBJ2-3; 7 nucleotides agree with TRBD2. Germline values: CDR1 SGHVS, CDR2 FQNEAQ. The CDR3 runs to 16 residues. J gave up 0 bases and V 5 bases, and 8 bases lay outside the gene matches. For the CDR3, the DNA is TGTGCCAGCAGCCTCCTAGGGCGGGGGAGCACAGATACGCAGTATTTT. Its translation is CASSLLGRGSTDTQYF.

V gene TRBV30 combines with J gene TRBJ2-3; D uncertain. Germline loops: CDR1 GTSNPN, CDR2 SVGIG (reference sequence). The CDR3 length is 13 residues. Trimming pared 3 bases from V and 4 bases from J, leaving 11 bases between. CDR3 in DNA: TGTGCCTGGAGAACGACGGCGGCAGATACGCAGTATTTT. It yields the protein CAWRTTAADTQYF.

J is TRBJ2-7 and V is TRBV5-1; 8 bases are shared with TRBD1. The CDR3 consists of 14 residues. Germline CDR1 reads SGHRS; CDR2 reads YFSETQ. Trimming removed 5 bases from V and 4 bases from J; junction bases left unmatched: 8. CDR3 amino acids: CASREGQGGYEQYF. In DNA form, the CDR3 reads TGCGCCAGCAGGGAAGGACAGGGAGGATACGAGCAGTACTTC. Combining the CDR3 with reference TRBV5-1 and TRBJ2-7 gives the whole variable domain KAGVTQTPRYLIKTRGQQVTLSCSPISGHRSVSWYQQTPGQGLQFLFEYFSETQRNKGNFPGRFSGRQFSNSRSEMNVSTLELGDSALYLCASREGQGGYEQYFGPGTRLTVT.

The CDR3 DNA sequence: TGTGCCAGTGCGGGTCAAGGGCTCCGGTATGAGCAGTTCTTC. Its protein is CASAGQGLRYEQFF. This chain connects TRBV9 to TRBJ2-1; D might be TRBD2 (5 bases). Germline-derived CDR1 and CDR2 are SGDLS and YYNGEE. V lost 8 bases, J lost 8 bases, and 20 bases lay in between. The CDR3 contains 14 residues.